Listed here are 17 T cell receptor beta chains from one sample, sequenced in a study of cytotoxic CD8 clonotypes in ibrutinib-treated CLL (dated by TCRdb to the early 2020s). Libraries came from the immunoSEQ multiplex PCR assay. Entries here come from immuneACCESS through TCRdb and include only in-frame sequences with V and J called. Some clones fail to appear in such tables; in the studies checked, an unresolved V gene covers under half of the shortfall, and the cause of the remainder is unknown. The sample yields 5,500 to 7,500 clones; approximately 72% were counted once. Of the sample, around 5% is held by the ten largest clones. Specimen: PBMCs, collected before ibrutinib treatment. These receptors all come from a human donor with chronic lymphocytic leukemia.

The V and J genes are TRBV19 and TRBJ2-7, with D maybe TRBD2 (5 bases). V shed 4 bases and J shed 3 bases, with 10 bases lying between them. The CDR3 contains 13 residues. The germline gives CDR1 LNHDA, CDR2 SQIVND (reference sequence). For the CDR3, the DNA is TGTGCCAGTAGTAAGACGGGGATCTACGAGCAGTACTTC. The encoded protein is CASSKTGIYEQYF.

V is TRBV5-1 and J is TRBJ1-1, with TRBD1 matching over 7 bases. V dropped 3 bases and J dropped 5; count of bases not matched to a gene: 7. The CDR3 has 14 amino acids. The V gene's germline CDR1 is SGHRS and CDR2 YFSETQ. In nucleotides, the CDR3 is TGCGCCAGCAGCTCACAGGGGAGGGGGACTGAAGCTTTCTTT. Amino acids: CASSSQGRGTEAFF.

This clone came up a few times. V usage is TRBV27 and J usage is TRBJ1-5, with 9 nucleotides matching TRBD1. The CDR3 runs to 14 residues. V was clipped by 7 bases and J by 4 bases; unmatched bases: 5. Looked up from germline, CDR1 is MNHEY and CDR2 is SMNVEV (reference sequence). Here the CDR3 DNA reads TGTGCCAGCAAAACAGGGGGCCTTAATCAGCCCCAGCATTTT. This encodes CASKTGGLNQPQHF.

This chain links TRBV6-1 with TRBJ2-2; D assignment may be TRBD1 or TRBD2 (6 bases each). CDR1 is MNHNS, CDR2 SASEGT, per germline. V was trimmed by 7 bases and J by 7 bases, leaving 16 bases between them. The CDR3 has 14 amino acids. This CDR3 reads CASMGRGGIGELFF. CDR3 sequence (DNA): TGTGCCAGCATGGGCAGGGGAGGTATCGGGGAGCTGTTTTTT.

The genes are TRBV19 and TRBJ1-1; D not certain. This CDR3 comprises 14 residues. The germline V and J ends were trimmed by 3 bases and 4 bases, with 12 bases remaining between them. Germline V gene sequence: CDR1 LNHDA, CDR2 SQIVND (reference sequence). CDR3 nucleotides: TGTGCCAGTAGTATCCGGGTGAGTAGCACTGAAGCTTTCTTT. Translation: CASSIRVSSTEAFF.

This clone has more than one count but fewer than ten. The chain couples TRBV19 to TRBJ2-6; D uncertain. Germline lookup yields CDR1 LNHDA and CDR2 SQIVND (reference sequence). CDR3 size: 13 residues. V was pared by 3 bases and J by 3 bases, with 3 bases between. The CDR3 here is CASSMGGANVLTF. CDR3 DNA: TGTGCCAGTAGTATGGGTGGGGCCAACGTCCTGACTTTC.

The chain combines TRBV11-3 with TRBJ2-7, with 7 bases matching TRBD2. Trimming took 1 base from V and 1 from J; bases not matched to a gene: 7. CDR1 and CDR2 from the germline V gene are SGHNT and YENEEA. This CDR3 spans 16 amino acids. The CDR3 nucleotides read TGTGCCAGCAGCTTAGTCCAAGGACTAGTATCCTACGAGCAGTACTTC. It yields the protein CASSLVQGLVSYEQYF.

This clone was observed a single time. The rearrangement links TRBV5-1 to TRBJ2-7; no definite D call. CDR3 size: 14 residues. Deletions cut 4 bases from V and 0 bases from J, with 11 bases between. The germline V gene encodes CDR1 SGHRS and CDR2 YFSETQ. The CDR3 protein is CASSVTTGSYEQYF. In DNA form, the CDR3 reads TGCGCCAGCAGCGTCACGACGGGCTCCTACGAGCAGTACTTC.

The chain links TRBV11-2 to TRBJ1-4; 8 bases line up with TRBD1. The germline CDR1 and CDR2 sequences are SGHAT and FQNNGV. This CDR3 has 15 amino acids. V was clipped by 5 bases and J by 10 bases; unmatched bases: 12. For the CDR3, the DNA is TGTGCCAGCAGCAACGTCCAGGGGGCGGAGGGAAAACTGTTTTTT. Its protein is CASSNVQGAEGKLFF.

The chain recombines TRBV28 with TRBJ2-1; 13 positions agree with TRBD2. Looked up from germline, CDR1 is MDHEN and CDR2 is SYDVKM. J gave up 4 bases and V 5 bases, and 11 bases lay outside the gene matches. CDR3 length: 18 residues. The CDR3, as DNA: TGTGCCAGCAGTCCATTCCCTGGGACTAGCGGGACGTACAATGAGCAGTTCTTC. It translates to CASSPFPGTSGTYNEQFF.

V gene TRBV10-3 combines with J gene TRBJ2-1, with 9 bases fitting TRBD2. Looked up from germline, CDR1 is ENHRY and CDR2 is SYGVKD. The CDR3 is made up of 18 amino acids. V was pared by 4 bases and J by 9 bases, with 19 bases of the junction left unmatched. The CDR3 DNA is TGTGCCATCAGTGGGACCGGGACTAGCCGCCCGAAAGGGAGTGAGCAGTTCTTC. Protein sequence: CAISGTGTSRPKGSEQFF.

The rearrangement joins TRBV6-4 to TRBJ2-1; 13 bases fit TRBD2. The CDR3 length is 15 residues. Germline values: CDR1 MRHNA, CDR2 SNTAGT. V trimming: 4 bases; J trimming: 8 bases; junction bases outside the gene matches: 5. CDR3 protein: CASSVGTSGDDEQFF. In DNA form, the CDR3 reads TGTGCCAGCAGTGTTGGGACTAGCGGGGACGATGAGCAGTTCTTC.

A single count supports this clone. V is TRBV11-3 and J is TRBJ2-2; 7 bases are a match to TRBD1. Trimming took 1 base from V and 7 from J; bases not matched to a gene: 3. This CDR3 has 14 residues. Germline CDR1 is SGHNT and CDR2 is YENEEA. The CDR3 is CASSLGTGVGELFF. The DNA for the CDR3 is TGTGCCAGCAGCTTAGGTACAGGGGTCGGGGAGCTGTTTTTT.

This clone was recorded a few times. J is TRBJ2-5 and V is TRBV6-6, with D tentatively TRBD1 (5 bases). CDR1 MNHNY and CDR2 SVGAGI come from the germline V gene (reference sequence). This CDR3 is built from 13 residues. Trimming took 7 bases from V and 2 from J, leaving 11 bases between them. The CDR3 DNA reads as TGTGCCAGCAAATATAGACAGCAAGAGACCCAGTACTTC. It codes for CASKYRQQETQYF.

This clone came up once. The genes are TRBV30 and TRBJ2-1; D is possibly TRBD1 (5 bases). Deletions cut 5 bases from V and 1 base from J, with 15 bases between. CDR1 and CDR2 from the germline V gene are GTSNPN and SVGIG (reference sequence). This CDR3 has 15 amino acids. DNA of the CDR3: TGTGCCTGGGTTAACCCGGACAAATCCTACAATGAGCAGTTCTTC. Its translation is CAWVNPDKSYNEQFF.

This clone was seen just once. The gene calls are TRBV7-2 and TRBJ2-2; 10 nucleotides align to TRBD2. This CDR3 comprises 14 residues. Germline V gene lookup returns CDR1 SGHTA and CDR2 FQGNSA. After removal of 2 bases from V and 7 bases from J, the junction contained 1 base not matched to a gene. The chain's CDR3 is CASSLLAGVGELFF. Written as DNA, the CDR3 is TGTGCCAGCAGCTTACTAGCGGGAGTCGGGGAGCTGTTTTTT.

A few counts support this clone. This chain connects TRBV7-9 to TRBJ1-2; unclear D gene. Trimming removed 5 bases from V and 5 bases from J, with 18 bases in between. Germline assignment: CDR1 SEHNR and CDR2 FQNEAQ (reference sequence). The CDR3 is 15 amino acids. The CDR3 DNA is TGTGCCAGCAGCCTGGACCGGCCCCTGGAGTATGGCTACACCTTC. As protein: CASSLDRPLEYGYTF.